These 16 T cell receptor beta chains came from one sample sequenced in a study of T-cell reconstitution after alpha-beta-depleted transplantation in children. It was with unique molecular identifiers that the TCRbeta library was prepared. TCRdb called the PCR reads again in MiXCR, with one record for every CDR3 protein. This sample has around 370,000 distinct CDR3 sequences, with roughly 16% found just once. The sample in question was PBMCs, mostly from graft donor cells, obtained 360 days after TCRalphabeta/CD19-depleted stem cell transplant. These TCRs come from a male patient under 10 years old who had a stem cell transplant for acute lymphoblastic leukemia, so the T cells may come from the graft donor.

Turning to this clonotype: A much larger clone lies one base from this, so it may be a read error. The chain employs TRBV11-1 and TRBJ2-7, with D unresolved. The CDR3 extends over 15 amino acids. Looked up from germline, CDR1 is SGHAT and CDR2 is FQDESV (reference sequence). V was shortened by 7 bases and J by 4 bases, with 20 bases between the two germline ends. For the CDR3, the DNA is TGTGCCAGCACCTCCCGGGTCCCTGGAAAATACGAGCAGTACTTC. Translated: CASTSRVPGKYEQYF.

CDR3: CASSPRTGSEQYF. CDR3 sequence (DNA): TGTGCCAGCTCACCCAGAACAGGGTCCGAGCAGTACTTC. The genes are TRBV18 and TRBJ2-7; possible D gene TRBD1, 6 bases. This CDR3 spans 13 amino acids. Looked up from germline, CDR1 is KGHSH and CDR2 is LQKENI. Deletions cut 3 bases from V and 6 bases from J, with 12 bases between.

The chain is built from TRBV20-1 and TRBJ2-2; TRBD2 aligns across 12 bases. Germline V gene lookup returns CDR1 DFQATT and CDR2 SNEGSKA (reference sequence). CDR3 length: 15 residues. With V trimmed by 6 bases and J by 6 bases, 8 bases remained unmatched. The CDR3 DNA reads as TGCAGTGCCGAGACTAGCGGGAGCGGTGCCGGGGAGCTGTTTTTT. This sequence encodes CSAETSGSGAGELFF.

V gene TRBV3-1 combines with J gene TRBJ2-1; unclear D gene. Germline CDR1 is LGHDT and CDR2 is YNNKEL (reference sequence). V was cut by 8 bases and J by 4 bases, with 15 bases left in between. The CDR3 runs to 14 residues. In nucleotides, the CDR3 is TGTGCCAGCCGCCGACAAGGGCATTACAATGAGCAGTTCTTC. Amino acids: CASRRQGHYNEQFF.

This clonotype has more than one count but fewer than ten. V and J are TRBV19 and TRBJ2-1; TRBD2 is a possible D gene (5 bases). Looked up from germline, CDR1 is LNHDA and CDR2 is SQIVND (reference sequence). This CDR3 has 14 residues. V was pared by 3 bases and J by 4 bases, with 10 bases between. As DNA, the CDR3 is TGTGCCAGTAGTATCGTTGGACTTTACAATGAGCAGTTCTTC. This sequence encodes CASSIVGLYNEQFF.

This clonotype was observed a handful of times. The chain has TRBV5-1 and TRBJ2-1; D uncertain. Per germline, CDR1 SGHRS and CDR2 YFSETQ. The CDR3 spans 12 residues. V was clipped by 2 bases and J by 8 bases, with 8 bases between them. The CDR3 coding sequence is TGCGCCAGCAGCTTACAAGCCGATGAGCAGTTCTTC. Its translation is CASSLQADEQFF.

In its sample, this clonotype was seen many times. CDR3: CAISDKGQGRDGYTF. In DNA, the CDR3 is TGTGCCATCAGTGATAAAGGACAGGGGAGGGATGGCTACACCTTC. The chain is built from TRBV10-3 and TRBJ1-2, with TRBD1 matching over 9 bases. J was trimmed by 6 bases and V by 3 bases; bases with no gene match: 8. The CDR3 totals 15 residues. In germline, CDR1 is ENHRY, CDR2 SYGVKD.

The sample holds a few counts of this clonotype. The V gene is TRBV28, the J gene TRBJ2-1, with a possible D match to TRBD2 (6 bases). CDR3 length equals 14 residues. CDR1 and CDR2 from the germline V gene are MDHEN and SYDVKM. The V and J ends lost 1 base and 7 bases respectively, with 11 bases between them. The CDR3 nucleotides read TGTGCCAGCAGTTTATTCCTCCGGGGGAATGAGCAGTTCTTC. This sequence encodes CASSLFLRGNEQFF.

This clonotype was detected only a few times. The chain carries TRBV20-1 and TRBJ2-5, with 15 bases identical to TRBD2. Germline trimming cut 3 bases from V and 8 bases from J; bases unmatched to any gene: 7. This CDR3 has 15 amino acids. Germline CDR1 reads DFQATT; CDR2 reads SNEGSKA (reference sequence). This CDR3 is CSASRPGLAGGTQYF. CDR3 nucleotide sequence: TGCAGTGCTAGCCGTCCGGGACTAGCGGGAGGCACCCAGTACTTC.

This clonotype appeared a few times. This sequence joins TRBV4-1 and TRBJ2-7; D tentatively fits TRBD1 or TRBD2 (5 bases each). The CDR3 consists of 14 residues. V was trimmed by 4 bases and J by 4 bases, leaving 14 bases between them. Germline-derived CDR1 and CDR2 are MGHRA and YSYEKL. This CDR3 reads CASSRDPRAYEQYF. In DNA form, the CDR3 reads TGCGCCAGCAGCCGGGACCCGCGGGCATACGAGCAGTACTTC.

The gene calls are TRBV27 and TRBJ2-6; unclear D gene. V lost 5 bases to trimming and J lost 0 bases, with 5 bases between them. From germline, CDR1 is MNHEY and CDR2 SMNVEV (reference sequence). The CDR3 spans 14 residues. The CDR3 spells CASSGRSGANVLTF. The DNA for the CDR3 is TGTGCCAGCAGTGGCCGCTCTGGGGCCAACGTCCTGACTTTC.

This clonotype is a singleton in its sample. Just one base apart from a much larger clone, this may be a read error. This rearrangement joins TRBV6-4 to TRBJ2-1, with D possibly being TRBD2 (6 bases). The CDR3 is made up of 15 amino acids. In germline, CDR1 is MRHNA, CDR2 SNTAGT. The CDR3 sequence is CARSDSRRGDNEQFF. CDR3 DNA: TGTGCCAGAAGTGACTCAAGGAGGGGCGACAATGAGCAGTTCTTC.

The chain recombines TRBV9 with TRBJ2-2; D remains ambiguous. The CDR3 is 12 residues long. The germline V gene has CDR1 SGDLS and CDR2 YYNGEE. The V gene lost 1 base and the J gene lost 6 bases, with 4 bases spanning the gap. This CDR3 is CASSVYSGELFF. The CDR3 DNA reads TGTGCCAGCAGCGTATACTCCGGGGAGCTGTTTTTT.

The rearrangement links TRBV4-2 to TRBJ2-1; D is unresolved. Trimming took 0 bases from V and 0 from J, leaving 6 bases between them. This CDR3 contains 15 residues. Germline V gene sequence: CDR1 LGHNA, CDR2 YNFKEQ. CDR3 sequence reads: CASSQELASYNEQFF. The CDR3 nucleotides read TGTGCCAGCAGCCAAGAGTTAGCCTCCTACAATGAGCAGTTCTTC.

This clonotype turned up a few times. This rearrangement joins TRBV24-1 to TRBJ2-6; 7 bases are a match to TRBD1. Looked up from germline, CDR1 is KGHDR and CDR2 is SFDVKD. V lost 9 bases, J lost 0 bases, and 22 bases stayed unmatched. CDR3 length equals 21 residues. CDR3 coding DNA: TGTGCCACCGTCCGAGGACAGGTCTCCCAAATCCACGACTCTGGGGCCAACGTCCTGACTTTC. This translates into CATVRGQVSQIHDSGANVLTF.

In its sample, this clonotype was seen a few times. The gene calls are TRBV3-1 and TRBJ2-1; no clear D gene. V lost 0 bases and J lost 4, with 10 bases in between. Germline CDR1 reads LGHDT; CDR2 reads YNNKEL (reference sequence). The CDR3 loop spans 15 amino acids. The CDR3 spells CASSQETSRYNEQFF. The CDR3 nucleotides read TGTGCCAGCAGCCAAGAGACGAGCAGATACAATGAGCAGTTCTTC.